This passage covers 25 T cell receptor beta chains from one sample sequenced in a study of blood T cell repertoires in COVID-19. Assay: immunoSEQ multiplex PCR; the TCRdb copy retains only in-frame clones and omits some. The sample has roughly 170,000 clones; 84% are singletons. The specimen was PBMCs or T cells enriched from blood (not recorded which). The receptor source for this set is a man aged 50 to 60 who had recovered from COVID-19.

This rearrangement joins TRBV4-1 to TRBJ2-1; 13 bases fit TRBD2. Germline V gene sequence: CDR1 MGHRA, CDR2 YSYEKL. The V gene end was trimmed by 1 base and the J gene end by 5 bases; junction bases not matched to a gene: 5. This CDR3 contains 17 residues. The CDR3 loop is CASSQVDGLAGDNEQFF. The CDR3 region has the DNA TGCGCCAGCAGCCAAGTCGATGGACTAGCGGGGGACAATGAGCAGTTCTTC.

The count of this clone is one. V and J are TRBV3-1 (or the pseudogene TRBV3-2) and TRBJ1-1; tentative D call: TRBD1 (5 bases). Per the germline V gene, CDR1 is LGHDT and CDR2 is YNNKEL (reference sequence). Trimming took off 1 base at V and 6 bases at J, with 21 bases between the two ends. The CDR3 length is 17 residues. The CDR3 region has the DNA TGTGCCAGCAGCCAAGCCGGCAGGGTCAGGGCCGTTTCTGAAGCTTTCTTT. This translates into CASSQAGRVRAVSEAFF.

J is TRBJ1-2 and V is TRBV5-5, with unresolved D. V dropped 0 bases and J dropped 4 bases, with 13 bases sitting between them. The length of the CDR3 is 15 residues. The germline V gene encodes CDR1 SGHKS and CDR2 YYEKEE (reference sequence). The CDR3 nucleotides are TGTGCCAGCAGCTTGGGGGCGGGAAATACCTATGGCTACACCTTC. Translated: CASSLGAGNTYGYTF.

This clone has only a few counts. CDR3: CASSPTGLAKTDTQYF. The CDR3 DNA reads as TGTGCCAGCTCACCAACCGGACTAGCGAAAACAGATACGCAGTATTTT. This chain uses TRBV18 with TRBJ2-3; TRBD2 aligns across 9 bases. This CDR3 spans 16 amino acids. Trimming cost V 2 bases and J 3 bases; bases outside gene matches: 6. Germline CDR1 KGHSH, CDR2 LQKENI.

The rearrangement links TRBV9 to TRBJ2-7; perhaps TRBD1 as D (6 bases). Trimming took 3 bases from V and 7 from J, leaving 14 bases between them. Germline CDR1 is SGDLS and CDR2 is YYNGEE. This CDR3 comprises 13 residues. This chain's CDR3 is CASSAGTGTEQYF. Written as DNA, the CDR3 is TGTGCCAGCAGCGCGGGGACCGGGACAGAGCAGTACTTC.

The rearrangement links TRBV6-5 to TRBJ1-2; D might be TRBD1 (5 bases). CDR1 and CDR2 (germline): MNHEY, SVGAGI. The length of the CDR3 is 15 residues. Trimming pared 10 bases from V and 2 bases from J, leaving 20 bases between. The CDR3 region is CATGGGAVTNYGYTF. CDR3 DNA: TGTGCCACGGGTGGAGGGGCCGTGACCAACTATGGCTACACCTTC.

Concerning this clone itself: A read error may account for a junction end that differs from germline. The chain employs TRBV19 and TRBJ2-2; TRBD2 agrees at 9 bases. CDR1 and CDR2 from the germline V gene are LNHDA and SQIVND (reference sequence). The CDR3 has 16 residues. The CDR3 DNA reads TGTGCCAGTAGTACGAACGGACTAGCGAACCCCGGGGAGCTGTTTTTT. It codes for CASSTNGLANPGELFF.

This chain uses TRBV3-1 (or the pseudogene TRBV3-2) with TRBJ1-2; a weak D match, TRBD1 (6 bases). The CDR3 sequence is 15 residues long. V was clipped by 0 bases and J by 0 bases, with 8 bases between them. CDR1 LGHDT and CDR2 YNNKEL come from the germline V gene (reference sequence). Here the CDR3 reads CASSQEWGPNYGYTF. The CDR3 DNA sequence: TGTGCCAGCAGCCAAGAGTGGGGGCCTAACTATGGCTACACCTTC.

The CDR3 nucleotides read TGTGCCAGCAGATCAAACACTGAAGCTTTCTTT. Protein product: CASRSNTEAFF. J is TRBJ1-1 and V is TRBV27; no clear D. The germline V gene encodes CDR1 MNHEY and CDR2 SMNVEV (reference sequence). V dropped 6 bases and J dropped 2 bases, with 4 bases sitting between them. The CDR3 is 11 residues long.

V and J are TRBV29-1 and TRBJ2-3; weak D call: TRBD1 (6 bases). The CDR3 totals 14 residues. V shed 6 bases and J shed 4 bases, with 17 bases lying between them. Germline V gives CDR1 SQVTM, CDR2 ANQGSEA. The chain's CDR3 is CSVAERQASDTQYF. DNA of the CDR3: TGCAGCGTGGCTGAACGACAGGCGTCAGATACGCAGTATTTT.

V and J are TRBV4-1 and TRBJ1-2, with TRBD1 matching 7 bases. Germline CDR1 is MGHRA and CDR2 is YSYEKL. The CDR3 consists of 17 residues. Losses at the gene ends were 1 base for V and 2 bases for J; bases not matched to a gene: 10. DNA for the CDR3: TGCGCCAGCAGCCAAGGTCCGAGACAGGGATTAAACTATGGCTACACCTTC. It is translated as CASSQGPRQGLNYGYTF.

V and J are TRBV7-2 and TRBJ1-3, with TRBD1 as a possible D gene (6 bases). The V gene's germline CDR1 is SGHTA and CDR2 FQGNSA. This CDR3 region has 16 residues. Deletions cut 5 bases from V and 0 bases from J, with 14 bases between. In nucleotides, the CDR3 is TGTGCCAGCAGCCCAAACAGGGTAACCTCTGGAAACACCATATATTTT. This translates into CASSPNRVTSGNTIYF.

V gene TRBV24-1 combines with J gene TRBJ2-1, with 8 nucleotides matching TRBD2. J lost 6 bases, V lost 5 bases, and 23 bases had no gene match. CDR3 length equals 20 residues. Germline V gene data show CDR1 as KGHDR and CDR2 as SFDVKD. In DNA form, the CDR3 reads TGTGCCACCAGTGGGGCGGGACCGGGACTAGGGTCATTAGGGATCAATGAGCAGTTCTTC. Amino acid sequence: CATSGAGPGLGSLGINEQFF.

V and J are TRBV5-5 and TRBJ2-1; D is unresolved. This CDR3 contains 11 residues. The V end lost 3 bases, the J end lost 10 bases, and 8 bases lay between the germline ends. From germline, CDR1 is SGHKS and CDR2 YYEKEE (reference sequence). The CDR3 here is CASSSTGEQFF. The CDR3 DNA is TGTGCCAGCAGCTCGACCGGGGAGCAGTTCTTC.

The count of this clone is one. The gene calls are TRBV6-6 and TRBJ1-1; 7 bases fit TRBD1. Germline lookup yields CDR1 MNHNY and CDR2 SVGAGI (reference sequence). The CDR3 spans 14 residues. Losses at the gene ends were 6 bases for V and 1 base for J; bases not matched to a gene: 5. The DNA of the CDR3 is TGTGCCAGCAGACCCGACAGGGCGAACACTGAAGCTTTCTTT. It is translated as CASRPDRANTEAFF.

V usage is TRBV18 and J usage is TRBJ2-4, with a possible D match to TRBD2 (6 bases). CDR3 length equals 14 residues. Germline V gene sequence: CDR1 KGHSH, CDR2 LQKENI. V was pared by 3 bases and J by 5 bases, with 11 bases between. The CDR3 DNA is TGTGCCAGCTCACCGGTGGGCGGGGAAAACATTCAGTACTTC. The encoded protein is CASSPVGGENIQYF.

This clone was recorded only once. The V and J genes are TRBV28 and TRBJ1-1, with D tentatively TRBD1 (5 bases). Trimming took off 2 bases at V and 5 bases at J, with 12 bases between the two ends. Germline assignment: CDR1 MDHEN and CDR2 SYDVKM. The CDR3 is made up of 14 amino acids. The CDR3 sequence: CASSLSEGLTEAFF. The CDR3 nucleotides read TGTGCCAGCAGTTTAAGTGAGGGACTGACTGAAGCTTTCTTT.

The CDR3 protein is CASSPGNGQETQYF. The CDR3 bases are TGTGCCAGCAGCCCCGGGAACGGACAAGAGACCCAGTACTTC. The genes are TRBV11-2 and TRBJ2-5; D is possibly TRBD2 (5 bases). The germline V and J ends were trimmed by 5 bases and 2 bases, with 12 bases remaining between them. From germline, CDR1 is SGHAT and CDR2 FQNNGV. The CDR3 is 14 amino acids.

The gene calls are TRBV7-3 and TRBJ1-1; D possibly corresponds to TRBD1 (6 bases). V was pared by 5 bases and J by 4 bases, with 14 bases between. The CDR3 has 14 amino acids. From germline, CDR1 is SGHTA and CDR2 FQGTGA. Here the CDR3 reads CASSAQGGSTEAFF. CDR3 sequence (DNA): TGTGCCAGCAGCGCACAGGGTGGGAGCACTGAAGCTTTCTTT.

The chain joins TRBV7-8 to TRBJ1-3; no clear D gene. From germline, CDR1 is SGHVS and CDR2 FQNEAQ. This CDR3 is 14 amino acids long. The ends were cut back, 4 bases at V and 0 bases at J, with 7 bases in the middle. The DNA for the CDR3 is TGTGCCAGCAGCTACGTCAGCTCTGGAAACACCATATATTTT. Translated, it gives CASSYVSSGNTIYF.

The V gene is TRBV28, the J gene TRBJ1-4; 11 bases align to TRBD1. V was clipped by 3 bases and J by 0 bases; unmatched bases: 3. The CDR3 has 17 residues. The germline CDR1 and CDR2 sequences are MDHEN and SYDVKM. Written as DNA, the CDR3 is TGTGCCAGCAGTTTGTGGGGACAGGGGGCAACTAATGAAAAACTGTTTTTT. It yields the protein CASSLWGQGATNEKLFF.

This chain uses TRBV28 with TRBJ1-1, with D possibly matching TRBD1 (6 bases). V was clipped by 3 bases and J by 2 bases, with 16 bases between them. Germline CDR1 is MDHEN and CDR2 is SYDVKM. CDR3 length: 16 residues. The CDR3 is CASSFLRTARNTEAFF. The CDR3 DNA sequence: TGTGCCAGCAGTTTCCTAAGGACAGCTAGAAACACTGAAGCTTTCTTT.

The V and J genes are TRBV7-6 and TRBJ1-1; tentatively, D is TRBD1 (6 bases). The V gene's germline CDR1 is SGHVS and CDR2 FNYEAQ. Trimming stripped 6 bases from V and 4 bases from J, with 24 bases between. The CDR3 is made up of 17 amino acids. The CDR3 DNA reads TGTGCCAGCAGTAAAACGAAGACAGGTCCTCGGAGCACTGAAGCTTTCTTT. Encoded protein: CASSKTKTGPRSTEAFF.

V usage is TRBV9 and J usage is TRBJ2-7; unclear D gene. The V end lost 0 bases, the J end lost 6 bases, and 7 bases lay between the germline ends. Germline assignment: CDR1 SGDLS and CDR2 YYNGEE. The CDR3 has 12 residues. The CDR3 region has the DNA TGTGCCAGCAGCGTAGACGGGTTCGAGCAGTACTTC. Encoded protein: CASSVDGFEQYF.

DNA of the CDR3: TGTGCCAGCAGCCGGTTCGGCGGGGAAAAACTGTTTTTT. This encodes CASSRFGGEKLFF. This chain links TRBV9 with TRBJ1-4; D gene uncertain. This CDR3 has 13 amino acids. Germline V gives CDR1 SGDLS, CDR2 YYNGEE. V was shortened by 4 bases and J by 8 bases, with 12 bases between the two germline ends.